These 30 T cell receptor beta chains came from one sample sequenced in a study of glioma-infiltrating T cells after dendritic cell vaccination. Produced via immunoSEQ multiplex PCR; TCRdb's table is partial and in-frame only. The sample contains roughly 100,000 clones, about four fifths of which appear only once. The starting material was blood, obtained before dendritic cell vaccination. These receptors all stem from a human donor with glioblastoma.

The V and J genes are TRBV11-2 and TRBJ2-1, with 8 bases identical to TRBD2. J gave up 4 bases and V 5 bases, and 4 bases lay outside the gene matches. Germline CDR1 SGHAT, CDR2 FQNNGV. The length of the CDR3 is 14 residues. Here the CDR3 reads CASSPERGYNEQFF. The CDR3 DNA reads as TGTGCCAGCAGCCCCGAGCGGGGGTACAATGAGCAGTTCTTC.

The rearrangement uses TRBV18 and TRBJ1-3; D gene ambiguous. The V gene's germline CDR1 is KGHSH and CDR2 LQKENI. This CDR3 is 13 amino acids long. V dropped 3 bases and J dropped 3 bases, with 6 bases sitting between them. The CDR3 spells CASSPSFGNTIYF. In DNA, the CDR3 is TGTGCCAGCTCACCTTCTTTTGGAAACACCATATATTTT.

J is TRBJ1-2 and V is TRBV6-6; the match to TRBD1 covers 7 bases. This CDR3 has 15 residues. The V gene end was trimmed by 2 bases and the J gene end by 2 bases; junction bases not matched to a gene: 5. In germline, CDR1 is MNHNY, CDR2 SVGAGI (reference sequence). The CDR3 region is CASSYTGDGNYGYTF. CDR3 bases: TGTGCCAGCAGTTACACAGGGGATGGCAACTATGGCTACACCTTC.

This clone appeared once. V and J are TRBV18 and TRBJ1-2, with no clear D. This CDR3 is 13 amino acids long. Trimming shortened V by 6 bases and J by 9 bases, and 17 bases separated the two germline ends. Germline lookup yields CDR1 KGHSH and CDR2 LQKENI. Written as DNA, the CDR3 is TGTGCCAGCTCGCCCGGGTCGCTAGGTAGCTACACCTTC. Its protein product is CASSPGSLGSYTF.

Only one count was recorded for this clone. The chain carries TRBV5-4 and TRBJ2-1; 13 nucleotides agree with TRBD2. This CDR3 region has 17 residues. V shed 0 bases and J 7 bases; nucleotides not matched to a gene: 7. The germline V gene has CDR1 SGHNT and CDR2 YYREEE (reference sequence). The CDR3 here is CASSLELAGGPENEQFF. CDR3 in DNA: TGTGCCAGCAGCTTGGAACTAGCGGGGGGGCCGGAGAATGAGCAGTTCTTC.

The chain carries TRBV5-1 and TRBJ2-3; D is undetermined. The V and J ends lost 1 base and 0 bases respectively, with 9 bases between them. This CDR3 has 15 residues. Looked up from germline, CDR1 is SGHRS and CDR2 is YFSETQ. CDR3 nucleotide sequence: TGCGCCAGCAGCTTGAAAGTAACTAGCACAGATACGCAGTATTTT. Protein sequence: CASSLKVTSTDTQYF.

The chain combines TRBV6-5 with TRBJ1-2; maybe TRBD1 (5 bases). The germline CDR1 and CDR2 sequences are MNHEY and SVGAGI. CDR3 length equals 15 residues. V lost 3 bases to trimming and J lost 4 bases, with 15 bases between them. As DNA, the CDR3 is TGTGCCAGCAGTTATCGGGGGGTGACCCTCTATGGCTACACCTTC. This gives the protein CASSYRGVTLYGYTF.

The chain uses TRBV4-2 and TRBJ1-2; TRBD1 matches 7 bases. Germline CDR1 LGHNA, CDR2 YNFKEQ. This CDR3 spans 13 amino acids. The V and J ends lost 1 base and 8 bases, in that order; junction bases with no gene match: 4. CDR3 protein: CASSQGSGGGYTF. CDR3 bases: TGTGCCAGCAGCCAAGGGTCAGGGGGAGGCTACACCTTC.

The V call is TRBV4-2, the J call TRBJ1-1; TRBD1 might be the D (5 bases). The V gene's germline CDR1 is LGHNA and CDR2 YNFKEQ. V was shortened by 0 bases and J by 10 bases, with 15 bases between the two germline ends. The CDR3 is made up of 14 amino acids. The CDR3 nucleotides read TGTGCCAGCAGCCAAGATCCATCCGGGGGAGGAGCTTTCTTT. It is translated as CASSQDPSGGGAFF.

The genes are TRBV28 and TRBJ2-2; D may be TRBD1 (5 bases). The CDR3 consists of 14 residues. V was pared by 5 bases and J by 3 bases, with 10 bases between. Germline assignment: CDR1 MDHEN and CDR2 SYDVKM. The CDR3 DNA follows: TGTGCCAGCAGTCAAGGGGTTTACACCGGGGAGCTGTTTTTT. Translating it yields CASSQGVYTGELFF.

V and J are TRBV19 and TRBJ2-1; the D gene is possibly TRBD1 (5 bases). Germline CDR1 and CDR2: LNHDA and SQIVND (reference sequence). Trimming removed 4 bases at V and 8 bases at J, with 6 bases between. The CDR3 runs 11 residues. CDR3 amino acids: CASSTRDEQFF. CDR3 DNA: TGTGCCAGTAGTACCAGGGATGAGCAGTTCTTC. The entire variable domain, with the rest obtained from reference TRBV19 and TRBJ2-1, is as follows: DGGITQSPKYLFRKEGQNVTLSCEQNLNHDAMYWYRQDPGQGLRLIYYSQIVNDFQKGDIAEGYSVSREKKESFPLTVTSAQKNPTAFYLCASSTRDEQFFGPGTRLTVL.

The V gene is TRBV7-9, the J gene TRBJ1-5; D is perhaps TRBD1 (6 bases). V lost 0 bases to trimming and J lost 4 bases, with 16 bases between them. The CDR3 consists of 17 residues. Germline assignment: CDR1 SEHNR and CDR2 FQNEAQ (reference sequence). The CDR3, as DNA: TGTGCCAGCAGCTTAGCTCTTGGAACAGGGATAAATCAGCCCCAGCATTTT. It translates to CASSLALGTGINQPQHF.

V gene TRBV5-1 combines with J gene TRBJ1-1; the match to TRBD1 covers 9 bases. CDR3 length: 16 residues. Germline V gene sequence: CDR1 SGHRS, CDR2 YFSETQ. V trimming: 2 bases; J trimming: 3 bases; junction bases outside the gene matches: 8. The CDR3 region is CASSLLGTGMHTEAFF. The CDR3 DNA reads TGCGCCAGCAGCTTACTGGGGACAGGGATGCACACTGAAGCTTTCTTT. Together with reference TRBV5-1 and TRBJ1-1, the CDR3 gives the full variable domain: KAGVTQTPRYLIKTRGQQVTLSCSPISGHRSVSWYQQTPGQGLQFLFEYFSETQRNKGNFPGRFSGRQFSNSRSEMNVSTLELGDSALYLCASSLLGTGMHTEAFFGQGTRLTVV.

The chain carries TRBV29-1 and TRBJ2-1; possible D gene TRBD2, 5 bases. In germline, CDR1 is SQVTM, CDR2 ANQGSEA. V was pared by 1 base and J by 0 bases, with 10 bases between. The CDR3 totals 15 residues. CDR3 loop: CSVEGGFSSYNEQFF. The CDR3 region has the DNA TGCAGCGTTGAAGGCGGGTTTAGCTCCTACAATGAGCAGTTCTTC.

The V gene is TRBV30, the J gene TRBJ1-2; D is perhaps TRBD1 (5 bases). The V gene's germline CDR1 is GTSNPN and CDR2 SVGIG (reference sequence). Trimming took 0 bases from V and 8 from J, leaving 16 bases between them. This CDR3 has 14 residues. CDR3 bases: TGTGCCTGGAGTGTAAGGGGAATCTACATGGGCTACACCTTC. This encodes CAWSVRGIYMGYTF.

CDR3 region: CASSPTPGQGQPQHF. The CDR3 bases are TGTGCCAGCTCACCTACTCCAGGGCAGGGGCAGCCCCAGCATTTT. V gene TRBV18 combines with J gene TRBJ1-5; tentatively, D is TRBD1 (6 bases). This CDR3 contains 15 residues. V lost 3 bases to trimming and J lost 7 bases, with 16 bases between them. Germline CDR1 KGHSH, CDR2 LQKENI.

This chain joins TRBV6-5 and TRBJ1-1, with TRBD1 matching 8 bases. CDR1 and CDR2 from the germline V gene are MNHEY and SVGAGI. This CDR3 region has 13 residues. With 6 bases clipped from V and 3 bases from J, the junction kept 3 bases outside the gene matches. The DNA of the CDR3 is TGTGCCAGCAGGCGACAGGGGTACACTGAAGCTTTCTTT. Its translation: CASRRQGYTEAFF.

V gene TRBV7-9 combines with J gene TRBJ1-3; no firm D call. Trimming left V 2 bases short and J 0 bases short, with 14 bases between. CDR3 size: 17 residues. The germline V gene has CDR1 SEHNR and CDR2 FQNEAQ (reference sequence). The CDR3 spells CASSLRRGRTSGNTIYF. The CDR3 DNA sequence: TGTGCCAGCAGCTTACGCCGAGGGAGAACCTCTGGAAACACCATATATTTT.

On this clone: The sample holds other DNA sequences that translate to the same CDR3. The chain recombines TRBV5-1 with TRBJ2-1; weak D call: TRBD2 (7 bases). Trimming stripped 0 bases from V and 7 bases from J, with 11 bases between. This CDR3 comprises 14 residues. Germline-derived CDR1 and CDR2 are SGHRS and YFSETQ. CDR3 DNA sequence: TGCGCCAGCAGCTTGGGTGGGGGGGCTAATGAGCAGTTCTTC. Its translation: CASSLGGGANEQFF.

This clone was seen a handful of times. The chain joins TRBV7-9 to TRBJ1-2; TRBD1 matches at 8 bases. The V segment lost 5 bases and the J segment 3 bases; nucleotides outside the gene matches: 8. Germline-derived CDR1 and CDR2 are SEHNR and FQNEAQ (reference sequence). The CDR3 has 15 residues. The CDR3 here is CASSQGQGKYYGYTF. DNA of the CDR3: TGTGCCAGCAGCCAAGGACAGGGAAAGTACTATGGCTACACCTTC.

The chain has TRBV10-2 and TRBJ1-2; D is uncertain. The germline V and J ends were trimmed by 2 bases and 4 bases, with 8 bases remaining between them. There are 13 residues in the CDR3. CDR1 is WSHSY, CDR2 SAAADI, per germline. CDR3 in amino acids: CASSEVFVYGYTF. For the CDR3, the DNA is TGCGCCAGCAGTGAGGTGTTCGTCTATGGCTACACCTTC.

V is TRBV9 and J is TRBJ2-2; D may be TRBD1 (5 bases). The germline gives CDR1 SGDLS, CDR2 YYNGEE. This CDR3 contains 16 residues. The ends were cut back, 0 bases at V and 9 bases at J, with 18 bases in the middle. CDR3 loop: CASSVDILSSDRELFF. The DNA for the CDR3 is TGTGCCAGCAGCGTAGACATCCTTTCATCGGACAGGGAGCTGTTTTTT.

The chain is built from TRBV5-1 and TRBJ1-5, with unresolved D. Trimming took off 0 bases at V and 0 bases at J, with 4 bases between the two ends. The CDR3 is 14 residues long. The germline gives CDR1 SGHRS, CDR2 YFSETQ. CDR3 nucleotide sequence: TGCGCCAGCAGCTTGGGCAGTAGCAATCAGCCCCAGCATTTT. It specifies CASSLGSSNQPQHF.

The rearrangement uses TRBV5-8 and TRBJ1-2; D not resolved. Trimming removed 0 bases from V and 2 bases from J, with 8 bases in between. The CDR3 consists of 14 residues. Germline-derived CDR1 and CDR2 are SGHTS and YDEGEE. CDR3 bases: TGTGCCAGCAGCTTGGATCTTATAAACTATGGCTACACCTTC. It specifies CASSLDLINYGYTF.

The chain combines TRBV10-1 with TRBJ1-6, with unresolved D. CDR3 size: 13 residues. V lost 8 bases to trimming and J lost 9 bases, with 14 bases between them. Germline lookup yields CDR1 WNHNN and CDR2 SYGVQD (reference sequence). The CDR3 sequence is CASSQAYSSPLHF. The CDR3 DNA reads TGCGCCAGCTCCCAGGCCTACAGTTCACCCCTCCACTTT.

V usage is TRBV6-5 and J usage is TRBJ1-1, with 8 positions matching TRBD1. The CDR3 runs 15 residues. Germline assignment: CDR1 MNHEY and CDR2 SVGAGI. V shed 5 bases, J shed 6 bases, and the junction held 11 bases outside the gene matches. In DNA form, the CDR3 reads TGTGCCAGCAGTCCAGGGACAGGAGGGGACGCTGAAGCTTTCTTT. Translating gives CASSPGTGGDAEAFF.

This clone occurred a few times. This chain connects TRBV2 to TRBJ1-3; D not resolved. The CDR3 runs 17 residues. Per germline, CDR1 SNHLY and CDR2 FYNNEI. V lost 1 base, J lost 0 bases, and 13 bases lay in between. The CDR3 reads CASSEDEGLVSGNTIYF. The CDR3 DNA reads TGTGCCAGCAGTGAAGATGAGGGTCTAGTCTCTGGAAACACCATATATTTT.

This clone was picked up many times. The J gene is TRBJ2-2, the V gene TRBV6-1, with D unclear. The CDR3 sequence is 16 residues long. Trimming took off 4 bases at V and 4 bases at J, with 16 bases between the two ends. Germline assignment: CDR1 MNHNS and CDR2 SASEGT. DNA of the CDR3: TGTGCCAGCAGTGGATTGGCAGGCCAGGCCACCGGGGAGCTGTTTTTT. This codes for CASSGLAGQATGELFF.

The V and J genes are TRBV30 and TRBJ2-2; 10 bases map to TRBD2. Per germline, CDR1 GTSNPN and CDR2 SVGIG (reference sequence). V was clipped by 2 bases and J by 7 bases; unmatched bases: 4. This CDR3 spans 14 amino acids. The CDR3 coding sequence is TGTGCCTGGAGTCAGCGGGGGGGTGACGGGGAGCTGTTTTTT. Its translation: CAWSQRGGDGELFF.

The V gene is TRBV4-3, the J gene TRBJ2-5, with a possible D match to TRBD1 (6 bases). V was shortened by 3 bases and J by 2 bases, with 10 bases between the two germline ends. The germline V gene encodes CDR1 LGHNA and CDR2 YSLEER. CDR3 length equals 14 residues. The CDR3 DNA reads TGCGCCAGCAGCCAGGGACACCTACAAGAGACCCAGTACTTC. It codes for CASSQGHLQETQYF.